This T cell receptor beta chain was identified during a study of beta chain features in type 1 diabetes (dated by TCRdb to between 2018 and 2020). Background on the whole study: Mean age, gender distribution, total cell number and subset yield were not different between patients and healthy donors. A total of some 110 million sorted cells were examined across all samples, and the number of cells per subset was strongly correlated with RNA yield. In the study, TCRB repertoires of sorted circulating CD4+ T cell subsets from recently diagnosed type 1 diabetes patients were compared with those of matched healthy donors. Regulatory and stem cell-like memory subsets were obtained from only 8 patients and about eight healthy donors, while naive and central memory subsets were obtained from all 28 donors.

Results and caveats for the whole study, not just this receptor: PCR might favor shorter templates, but patient and control samples were amplified and corrected together, so any skew would affect both groups equally. At VDJ recombination sites, type 1 diabetes patients had fewer insertions and more deleted nucleotides, which implies abnormalities in thymic rearrangement. Naive, central memory and regulatory TCRB repertoires appeared more similar among patients than among healthy donors. A moderate but significant shortening of TCRB CDR3 length was observed in type 1 diabetes patients in all four CD4+ subsets. Only small numbers of individuals were included in the HLA sub-analyses, which left unresolved whether HLA type had any influence on TCRB rearrangement. Because cDNA was sequenced instead of genomic DNA, activated cells with high expression could be over-represented, although the groups did not differ in activation or CD3 levels.

From the cysteine through the phenylalanine, the CDR3 covers 16 amino acids. Only the CDR3 DNA is retained, 48 bases long and in frame from the first base. Trimming removed 7 bases from V and 8 bases from J, leaving 26 bases between the germline ends. CDR1 and CDR2, per the germline V gene (reference sequence), are LNHDA and SQIVND. A word on this clone: This receptor's antigen is unknown. No per-base quality is available; no much larger clone lies one base away.

A single peripheral blood draw of around 0.11 L on average was collected from each donor into heparinised tubes. Naive, central memory, regulatory and stem cell-like memory CD4+ T cells were sorted on a BD FACSAria II using a panel including CD45RO, CCR7, CD25, CD127, CD95 and CD27. A purity above 95% was achieved for all sorted populations. PBMCs were isolated right away by Lymphoprep density gradient centrifugation and were stained directly, without culture. So that batch effects would be minimized, each experiment stained and sorted samples in pairs, pairing one healthy donor with one patient. The High Capacity cDNA Reverse Transcription Kit was used to reverse transcribe all of the isolated RNA, meaning that expressed TCRB transcripts were what got sequenced. Deep immunoSEQ sequencing was performed on naive, central memory and regulatory T cell samples, with an average of approximately 4 million total reads per sample. Sorted cells were lysed in RLT buffer and RNA was extracted with DNase-treated RNeasy Micro or Mini kits, depending on cell number. To prevent cross-contamination, each cell subset was processed individually, whereas patient and healthy donor samples were processed jointly. TCRB sequences were amplified from cDNA with the immunoSEQ multiplex PCR, producing 87-bp fragments spanning the CDR3 region. Sequencing of the amplicons was done on the Illumina HiSeq platform. On the authors' methods: Synthetic template baselines were used to correct PCR bias computationally, reads within Hamming distance 2 were collapsed, and singletons that could not be merged were discarded. Reads were aligned against IMGT so that V, D and J genes, CDR3 length and insertions or deletions at six rearrangement sites could be assigned. Within each subset, clonotype counts were normalized to sorted cell number, and only after that were true diversity and Gini coefficients computed with the tcR R package. Repertoire sharing was quantified using the overlap coefficient calculated on TCRB nucleotide sequences. TCRdb stores this immuneACCESS table with in-frame sequences only. Part of the clones is absent; in the studies checked, under half of the shortfall reflects unresolved V genes, and no reason is known for the rest. V, J and clone size are taken as reported in that table, and D and trimming were inferred from the DNA itself. The sample profile shows approximately 150,000 clones; approximately 13% of them were found once. The ten largest clones represent about 1.3% of the sample.

The chain is made from TRBV19 and TRBJ1-2; no confident D gene assignment can be made. The TCR comes from a man in his late teens or twenties with type 1 diabetes. Sequencing input: central memory CD4+ T cells from blood. The CDR3: CASKFTQPTPTRGYTF. The nucleotide sequence reads as follows: TGTGCCAGTAAATTTACCCAGCCTACTCCTACCAGGGGCTACACCTTC.